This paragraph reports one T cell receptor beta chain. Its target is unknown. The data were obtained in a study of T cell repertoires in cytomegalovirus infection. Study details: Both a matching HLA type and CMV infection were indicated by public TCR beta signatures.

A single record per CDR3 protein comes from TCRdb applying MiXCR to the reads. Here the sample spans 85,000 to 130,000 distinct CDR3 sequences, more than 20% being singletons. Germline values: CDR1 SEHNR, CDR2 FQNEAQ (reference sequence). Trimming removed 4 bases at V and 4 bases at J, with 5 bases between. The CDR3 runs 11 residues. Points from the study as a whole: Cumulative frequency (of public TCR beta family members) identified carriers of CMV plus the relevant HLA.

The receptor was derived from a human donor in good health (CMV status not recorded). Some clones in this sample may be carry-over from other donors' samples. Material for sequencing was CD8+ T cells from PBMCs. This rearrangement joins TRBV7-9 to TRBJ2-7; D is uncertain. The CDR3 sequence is CASSSDYEQYF. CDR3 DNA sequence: TGTGCCAGCAGCTCCGATTACGAGCAGTACTTC.